This T cell receptor beta chain is drawn from a study of graft-versus-host responses after intestinal transplantation. Study-wide background: Every recipient underwent anti-thymocyte globulin induction, then tacrolimus and steroids for two to four years. Findings and limits, study-wide: The marrow of recipients harbored GvH clones, and ileum or blood showed some of them first. An association linked early post-transplant HvG declines with peak circulating GvH clone levels.

Turning to this clone: Antigen specificity is unknown.

Produced via immunoSEQ multiplex PCR; TCRdb's table is partial and in-frame only. The top ten hold less than 8.5% of the sample, which has approximately 37,000 clones, roughly 89% seen once. CDR3 size: 16 residues. Germline V gives CDR1 SGHVS, CDR2 FNYEAQ. Trimming took 4 bases from V and 0 from J; bases not matched to a gene: 4. This TCR was recovered from a human patient who received an intestinal transplant, so some T cells may come from the graft donor. Sequenced here: PBMCs, sampled around 280 days after transplant. The rearrangement joins TRBV7-6 to TRBJ2-2; TRBD2 matches at 8 bases. The CDR3: CASSSPGLANTGELFF. CDR3 coding DNA: TGTGCCAGCAGCTCACCGGGACTAGCGAACACCGGGGAGCTGTTTTTT.